These 15 T cell receptor beta chains share one sample of origin, sequenced in a study of T cells in Graves' hyperthyroidism and ophthalmopathy. Amplification of TCR beta CDR3 regions was performed using RNA transcripts as template. The HTBI primer set was used in a first-round RT-PCR of the TCR CDR3. MiXCR was run by TCRdb on the multiplex PCR reads, yielding one entry per CDR3 protein. The table records 250,000 to 400,000 distinct CDR3 sequences, about 13% of them present only once. Sequenced sample: blood. These receptors all stem from a woman aged 40 to 55 with Graves' ophthalmopathy.

This sequence joins TRBV12-3 or TRBV12-4 and TRBJ1-1; D is uncertain. Trimming cost V 6 bases and J 6 bases, with 14 bases left between them. The CDR3 extends over 13 amino acids. CDR3 DNA sequence: TGTGCCAGCAGCTCCTGGGCTTGGGCTGAAGCTTTCTTT. Translating gives CASSSWAWAEAFF.

This clonotype occurred many times. A read error may explain this, as a much larger clone is one base away. V and J are TRBV7-8 and TRBJ1-1; 8 positions match TRBD1. V trimming: 4 bases; J trimming: 1 base; junction bases outside the gene matches: 2. CDR1 SGHVS and CDR2 FQNEAQ come from the germline V gene. The CDR3 extends over 14 amino acids. CDR3 DNA: TGTGCCAGCAGCTCGGACAGGGAGAACACTGAAGCTTTCTTT. Its protein product is CASSSDRENTEAFF.

The V call is TRBV6-2 or TRBV6-3, the J call TRBJ1-5; unclear D gene. This CDR3 has 18 residues. The germline gives CDR1 MNHEY, CDR2 SVGEGT. V lost 2 bases and J lost 2, with 19 bases in between. CDR3 nucleotides: TGTGCCAGCAGTTACGGGTACAGAGCCCCAAGTGGCAATCAGCCCCAGCATTTT. Protein sequence: CASSYGYRAPSGNQPQHF.

The chain joins TRBV7-2 to TRBJ2-7, with D maybe TRBD2 (6 bases). Germline CDR1 reads SGHTA; CDR2 reads FQGNSA. The CDR3 spans 16 residues. The germline V and J ends were trimmed by 2 bases and 0 bases, with 14 bases remaining between them. CDR3 in DNA: TGTGCCAGCAGCTTAAGATGGCGGGGTGGCTCCTACGAGCAGTACTTC. Protein: CASSLRWRGGSYEQYF. Based on the CDR3 plus reference TRBV7-2 and TRBJ2-7, the full variable domain is GAGVSQSPSNKVTEKGKDVELRCDPISGHTALYWYRQSLGQGLEFLIYFQGNSAPDKSGLPSDRFSAERTGGSVSTLTIQRTQQEDSAVYLCASSLRWRGGSYEQYFGPGTRLTVT.

This clonotype showed up many times. This chain uses TRBV12-5 with TRBJ2-1, with TRBD1 matching 9 bases. Germline CDR1 is LGHNT and CDR2 is FRNRAP. Unmatched junction bases numbered 5, after V lost 7 bases and J lost 4 bases. The CDR3 loop spans 14 amino acids. The CDR3 sequence is CASAPGQGYNEQFF. The CDR3 DNA follows: TGTGCTAGTGCTCCTGGACAGGGGTACAATGAGCAGTTCTTC.

This chain joins TRBV20-1 and TRBJ1-5; the D gene is possibly TRBD1 (5 bases). V dropped 0 bases and J dropped 0 bases, with 18 bases sitting between them. The CDR3 runs to 18 residues. The germline V gene encodes CDR1 DFQATT and CDR2 SNEGSKA (reference sequence). Here the CDR3 DNA reads TGCAGTGCTAGAGATGTAGGGGCCAGTTTTTATAGCAATCAGCCCCAGCATTTT. It encodes CSARDVGASFYSNQPQHF.

The V gene is TRBV2, the J gene TRBJ2-7; D might be TRBD2 (6 bases). The CDR3 runs 16 residues. Per germline, CDR1 SNHLY and CDR2 FYNNEI. The ends were cut back, 6 bases at V and 4 bases at J, with 22 bases in the middle. CDR3 DNA: TGTGCCAGCAGGGAACTCACAGTGGGGGGAAGGTACGAGCAGTACTTC. Its protein is CASRELTVGGRYEQYF.

This clonotype appeared many times. The CDR3 here is CASTLVRNTEAFF. In DNA form, the CDR3 reads TGTGCCAGCACCCTGGTGAGAAACACTGAAGCTTTCTTT. The V gene is TRBV12-3 or TRBV12-4, the J gene TRBJ1-1; no clear D. V was trimmed by 7 bases and J by 2 bases, leaving 11 bases between them. The CDR3 runs 13 residues.

This clonotype was picked up many times. The V call is TRBV6-1, the J call TRBJ1-1, with D perhaps matching TRBD1 (5 bases). The CDR3 loop spans 13 amino acids. Germline assignment: CDR1 MNHNS and CDR2 SASEGT. V was clipped by 8 bases and J by 6 bases, with 16 bases between them. CDR3 coding DNA: TGTGCCAGCTCCACGGGGCCGGGGGCTGAAGCTTTCTTT. Encoded protein: CASSTGPGAEAFF.

This clonotype showed up many times. This chain links TRBV20-1 with TRBJ1-2; D is possibly TRBD1 (6 bases). Per the germline V gene, CDR1 is DFQATT and CDR2 is SNEGSKA (reference sequence). With 3 bases removed from V and 7 bases from J, the gap between germline ends came to 21 bases. This CDR3 contains 15 residues. The chain's CDR3 is CSASPQGGGKGGYTF. The DNA of the CDR3 is TGCAGTGCTAGCCCCCAGGGAGGGGGAAAGGGTGGCTACACCTTC.

The chain combines TRBV19 with TRBJ2-2; 9 bases line up with TRBD1. Germline V gene lookup returns CDR1 LNHDA and CDR2 SQIVND (reference sequence). This CDR3 contains 14 residues. V was pared by 7 bases and J by 6 bases, with 6 bases of the junction left unmatched. This chain's CDR3 is CASTPGTGSGELFF. Here the CDR3 DNA reads TGTGCCAGTACACCCGGGACAGGGTCCGGGGAGCTGTTTTTT. The variable domain in full, completed from reference TRBV19 and TRBJ2-2, reads DGGITQSPKYLFRKEGQNVTLSCEQNLNHDAMYWYRQDPGQGLRLIYYSQIVNDFQKGDIAEGYSVSREKKESFPLTVTSAQKNPTAFYLCASTPGTGSGELFFGEGSRLTVL.

This clonotype was seen a few times. The chain carries TRBV12-3 or TRBV12-4 and TRBJ2-1; 9 bases are a match to TRBD2. CDR3 length equals 18 residues. J was trimmed by 0 bases and V by 7 bases; bases with no gene match: 13. This CDR3 reads CASTAEPLAGASYNEQFF. In nucleotides, the CDR3 is TGTGCCAGCACCGCGGAGCCCTTAGCGGGGGCCTCCTACAATGAGCAGTTCTTC.

This clonotype was observed at least ten times. The J gene is TRBJ2-1, the V gene TRBV12-3 or TRBV12-4; 9 bases align to TRBD2. With 3 bases clipped from V and 6 bases from J, the junction kept 6 bases outside the gene matches. The CDR3 loop spans 15 amino acids. The CDR3 reads CASSLRRGGGNEQFF. DNA for the CDR3: TGTGCCAGCAGTTTGAGGCGGGGGGGCGGCAATGAGCAGTTCTTC.

This clonotype occurred many times. The genes are TRBV5-1 and TRBJ1-1; D gene unclear. The V and J ends lost 1 base and 7 bases respectively, with 8 bases between them. Germline CDR1 SGHRS, CDR2 YFSETQ. The CDR3 contains 12 residues. CDR3 coding DNA: TGCGCCAGCAGCTTGTCAGGAAGTGAAGCTTTCTTT. Amino acid sequence: CASSLSGSEAFF.

This rearrangement joins TRBV5-1 to TRBJ1-2; 8 nucleotides line up with TRBD1. With 3 bases clipped from V and 2 bases from J, the junction kept 12 bases outside the gene matches. This CDR3 spans 17 amino acids. From germline, CDR1 is SGHRS and CDR2 YFSETQ. This CDR3 is CASSSVPGQATNYGYTF. The CDR3 bases are TGCGCCAGCAGCTCTGTTCCGGGACAGGCGACCAACTATGGCTACACCTTC.